The rows below give T cell receptor beta chains drawn from one sample of a study of cytomegalovirus exposure and HLA in healthy donors. Produced via immunoSEQ multiplex PCR; TCRdb's table is partial and in-frame only. The sample consists of approximately 89,000 clones, 70% to 80% of them appearing once. Sequencing was performed on PBMCs. The receptors here all came from a man aged 25 to 40 in good health and CMV-seronegative. Each CDR3 is given with its conserved first and last residue. D genes are given only for firm matches. Some rows have no size entry. The others give once, few or many, or a class for an expanded clone.

len	v_gene	d_gene	abundance	j_gene	CDR3nt	CDR3aa
15	TRBV5-1	TRBD1	.	TRBJ1-4	TGCGCCAGCAGCTTGAATCCGGACAGGGCTGAAAAACTGTTTTTT	CASSLNPDRAEKLFF
15	TRBV28	.	.	TRBJ1-5	TGTGCCAGCATCTCAGTCCGGGAATTAAATCAGCCCCAGCATTTT	CASISVRELNQPQHF
17	TRBV7-2	TRBD2	few	TRBJ2-3	TGTGCCAGCAGCTTAACACAAGCGGGGTGGGGGAAAGATACGCAGTATTTT	CASSLTQAGWGKDTQYF
13	TRBV7-8	TRBD1	.	TRBJ2-5	TGTGCCAGCAGCCTAGCAGCCGGGACAGGCTCGTACTTC	CASSLAAGTGSYF
14	TRBV6-1	TRBD1	.	TRBJ2-2	TGTGCCAGCAGTGAACAGGGGGTTGACGGGGAGCTGTTTTTT	CASSEQGVDGELFF
15	TRBV28	TRBD2	.	TRBJ2-3	TGTGCCAGCATTCCGGGACTAGCGGGACTCCACACGCAGTATTTT	CASIPGLAGLHTQYF
13	TRBV30	.	once	TRBJ1-2	TGTGCCTGGAGTACAGTTTCTAACTATGGCTACACCTTC	CAWSTVSNYGYTF
13	TRBV5-5	.	.	TRBJ2-1	TGTGCCAGCAGCTTGCAGGCGGGCTCTGAGCAGTTCTTC	CASSLQAGSEQFF
15	TRBV2	TRBD1	.	TRBJ1-5	TGTGCCAGCAGTGAAAGACAGGGAGAGAATCAGCCCCAGCATTTT	CASSERQGENQPQHF
12	TRBV6-5	.	.	TRBJ2-7	TGTGCCAGCAGCCCGATTGAGGGTCCTTGGTACTTC	CASSPIEGPWYF
13	TRBV6-1	.	.	TRBJ1-2	TGTGCCAGCAGCTCGGGACAAAACTATGGCTACACCTTC	CASSSGQNYGYTF
15	TRBV7-2	TRBD2	.	TRBJ2-1	TGTGCCAGCAGACCTAGTTTTTTATGGGAGGGTGAGCAGTTCTTC	CASRPSFLWEGEQFF
14	TRBV27	.	once	TRBJ2-7	TGTGCCAGCAGTTTACACGGGAGCAACTACGAGCAGTACTTC	CASSLHGSNYEQYF
13	TRBV6-5	.	.	TRBJ1-4	TGTGCCAGCAGCCAGGAGGATGGTGGAAAACTGTTTTTT	CASSQEDGGKLFF
16	TRBV30	.	once	TRBJ1-2	TGTGCCTGGACTAGAGTAGGCAGGGCTACGATCGATGGCTCCACCTTC	CAWTRVGRATIDGSTF
11	TRBV29-1	.	.	TRBJ1-2	TGCAGCGTTGGCAGGGCCCCAGGCTACACCTTC	CSVGRAPGYTF
14	TRBV5-1	TRBD1	once	TRBJ2-5	TGCGCCAGTACACAGGGGGCCATCCATAAGACCCAGTACTTC	CASTQGAIHKTQYF
14	TRBV2	TRBD2	.	TRBJ2-3	TGTGCCAGCAAGAAGCGGGAGGGTTCATATACGCAGTATTTT	CASKKREGSYTQYF
16	TRBV7-4	.	.	TRBJ1-5	TGTGCCAGCAGCCCTCGTCGTCCCCTATCCAATCAGCCCCAGCATTTT	CASSPRRPLSNQPQHF
15	TRBV28	.	.	TRBJ2-7	TGTGCCAGCAGTTTAATCCTAGCTAACTCCTACGAGCAGTACTTC	CASSLILANSYEQYF
14	TRBV4-3	.	.	TRBJ1-2	TGCGCCAGCAGCCAAGACAGGGGTGACTATGGCTACACCTTC	CASSQDRGDYGYTF
15	TRBV6-5	TRBD1	.	TRBJ2-7	TGTGCCAGCAGTTACCGCGGGACAGGGGACTACGAGCAGTACTTC	CASSYRGTGDYEQYF
15	TRBV28	TRBD1	.	TRBJ1-1	TGTGCCAGCAGTTTATTGGGCAGGGGGCACACTGAAGCTTTCTTT	CASSLLGRGHTEAFF
13	TRBV27	TRBD1	.	TRBJ2-7	TGTGCCAGCAGTTTCCGGGACAGCTACGAGCAGTACTTC	CASSFRDSYEQYF
14	TRBV2	TRBD1	.	TRBJ2-7	TGTGCCAGCAGTGAGAACAGGGGGCGGTACGAGCAGTACTTC	CASSENRGRYEQYF
16	TRBV7-6	.	once	TRBJ2-1	TGTGCCAGCAGCGCTGATGGGGGCTCCTCCTACAATGAGCAGTTCTTC	CASSADGGSSYNEQFF
17	TRBV28	TRBD1	.	TRBJ2-7	TGTGCCAGCATCCCAAACACCCGGGACAGGGGCACCTACGAGCAGTACTTC	CASIPNTRDRGTYEQYF
16	TRBV6-1	TRBD2	.	TRBJ2-1	TGTGCCAGCAGTGCCATTTTTGGCGGGAGAGGGAATGAGCAGTTCTTC	CASSAIFGGRGNEQFF
16	TRBV27	TRBD1	few	TRBJ1-2	TGTGCCAGCAGTTTACCCGGACAGGGTTTCTTCTATGGCTACACCTTC	CASSLPGQGFFYGYTF
14	TRBV28	.	.	TRBJ2-1	TGTGCCAGCAGTTTACCGAGCTCCTACAATGAGCAGTTCTTC	CASSLPSSYNEQFF
16	TRBV11-2	.	.	TRBJ2-1	TGTGCCAGCAGCTTAGAGGGCAGGGACTCCTACAATGAGCAGTTCTTC	CASSLEGRDSYNEQFF
11	TRBV29-1	.	.	TRBJ2-1	TGCAGCGTCCGGGGGGCCCATGAGCAGTTCTTC	CSVRGAHEQFF
16	TRBV6-1	TRBD1	.	TRBJ1-4	TGTGCCAGCAGTGCCTACAGGGGCGCAACTAATGAAAAACTGTTTTTT	CASSAYRGATNEKLFF
14	TRBV5-6	.	few	TRBJ2-5	TGTGCCAGCAGCTTCCGTCCTAGCGAAGAGACCCAGTACTTC	CASSFRPSEETQYF
17	TRBV27	.	.	TRBJ1-1	TGTGCCAGCAGTTCCCCCCGGGACAACCGGTGGAACACTGAAGCTTTCTTT	CASSSPRDNRWNTEAFF
13	TRBV29-1	TRBD1	.	TRBJ2-1	TGCAGCGTTTTGGACAGGGGGCCCAATGAGCAGTTCTTC	CSVLDRGPNEQFF
16	TRBV4-1	.	once	TRBJ1-1	TGCGCCAGCAGCCGAGCGGGACTCCATATGAACACTGAAGCTTTCTTT	CASSRAGLHMNTEAFF
15	TRBV28	TRBD1	.	TRBJ1-2	TGTGCCAGCAGTGGACAGGGGGTGACAGACTATGGCTACACCTTC	CASSGQGVTDYGYTF
13	TRBV6-5	.	.	TRBJ1-1	TGTGCCAGCAGTTACTCGGAGGACACTGAAGCTTTCTTT	CASSYSEDTEAFF
14	TRBV29-1	.	once	TRBJ2-7	TGCAGCGTTGGAATGGGCAGGGGAGTCGTCGAGCAGTACTTC	CSVGMGRGVVEQYF
19	TRBV9	.	.	TRBJ1-3	TGTGCCAGCAGCGTAACCTCCAAGCCAGGGCACCGCTCTGGAAACACCATATATTTT	CASSVTSKPGHRSGNTIYF
13	TRBV5-6	.	.	TRBJ1-2	TGTGCCAGCAGCTGGGGCGGGGGTCAGGGCTACACCTTC	CASSWGGGQGYTF
15	TRBV7-9	TRBD2	.	TRBJ2-3	TGTGCCAGCAGCTTTGGTAGCGGGGGGACAGATACGCAGTATTTT	CASSFGSGGTDTQYF
15	TRBV6-4	.	.	TRBJ2-1	TGTGCCAGCAGTGACTCGGTGGGAGACCACAATGAGCAGTTCTTC	CASSDSVGDHNEQFF
15	TRBV27	TRBD2	few	TRBJ2-7	TGTGCCAGCAGAAACCGGGGGGGGAGTACCTACGAGCAGTACTTC	CASRNRGGSTYEQYF
16	TRBV11-2	TRBD1	once	TRBJ1-2	TGTGCCAGCAGCTTTTCGAGGACAGGGAACGGGGATGGCTACACCTTC	CASSFSRTGNGDGYTF
15	TRBV7-9	TRBD1	.	TRBJ1-1	TGTTCCAGCAGCTTAGAGGGACAGTTCGGCGCTGAAGCTTTCTTT	CSSSLEGQFGAEAFF
14	TRBV7-9	TRBD1	once	TRBJ1-2	TGTGCCAGCAGCTTAGAGGGGGACAGTTATGGCTACACCTTC	CASSLEGDSYGYTF
14	TRBV7-2	.	.	TRBJ2-5	TGTGCCAGCAGCTTAGTAGTAGGGAGAGAGACCCAGTACTTC	CASSLVVGRETQYF
14	TRBV5-1	.	.	TRBJ1-1	TGCGCCAGCAGCTTGACGGGGGTGAACACTGAAGCTTTCTTT	CASSLTGVNTEAFF
15	TRBV25-1	TRBD1	.	TRBJ1-4	TGTGCCAGCAGTGCCAGACAGGGGGCTAATGAAAAACTGTTTTTT	CASSARQGANEKLFF
16	TRBV30	TRBD1	.	TRBJ1-5	TGTGCCTGGAGTAGTGACGTGGGACAGGGCTATCAGCCCCAGCATTTT	CAWSSDVGQGYQPQHF
14	TRBV10-3	TRBD1	once	TRBJ2-7	TGTGCCATCAGACCCGGGACAGGGGCCCCCGAGCAGTACTTC	CAIRPGTGAPEQYF
13	TRBV5-1	.	.	TRBJ2-7	TGCGCCAGCAGCAGTAGCGGTACCTACGAGCAGTACTTC	CASSSSGTYEQYF
13	TRBV7-6	TRBD1	.	TRBJ1-1	TGTGCCAGCAGCTGGACAGGGGTAACTGAAGCTTTCTTT	CASSWTGVTEAFF
17	TRBV30	TRBD2	.	TRBJ2-3	TGTGCCTGGACCGATCCGGGACTAGCATCTAGCACAGATACGCAGTATTTT	CAWTDPGLASSTDTQYF
14	TRBV5-6	.	.	TRBJ2-2	TGTGCCAGCAGCTGGGACATCTCAGTCGGGGAGCTGTTTTTT	CASSWDISVGELFF